This T cell receptor (beta chain) was obtained from a study of cytotoxic CD8 clonotypes in ibrutinib-treated CLL. Across the study: The patients, around 12 relapsed/refractory and roughly 15 treatment-naive, included approximately 17 who were IGHV unmutated. Specimens for response were gathered following a median roughly twelve months of therapy, spanning 6 to 36.

Profiled with immunoSEQ multiplex PCR; TCRdb holds only in-frame clones, not every one. The table includes 150,000 or so clones, nearly 90% detected once. Study observations and caveats: T-cell clonality at baseline went above that of age-matched healthy donors and rose and fell with circulating CD8+ T-cell counts.

The V gene lost 4 bases and the J gene lost 5 bases, with 12 bases spanning the gap. Looked up from germline, CDR1 is LNHDA and CDR2 is SQIVND (reference sequence). This CDR3 has 14 residues. Comments on this clone: Its antigen remains unidentified.

The TCR was taken from a human donor with chronic lymphocytic leukemia. Sequences were derived from PBMCs, sampled at disease progression, from a patient treated with ibrutinib. The chain links TRBV19 to TRBJ1-5, with D possibly being TRBD1 (5 bases). CDR3 DNA: TGTGCCAGTAGTACGCGGGTAGGGGATCAGCCCCAGCATTTT. The encoded protein is CASSTRVGDQPQHF. The variable domain in full, with the rest retrieved from reference TRBV19 and TRBJ1-5, is DGGITQSPKYLFRKEGQNVTLSCEQNLNHDAMYWYRQDPGQGLRLIYYSQIVNDFQKGDIAEGYSVSREKKESFPLTVTSAQKNPTAFYLCASSTRVGDQPQHFGDGTRLSIL.